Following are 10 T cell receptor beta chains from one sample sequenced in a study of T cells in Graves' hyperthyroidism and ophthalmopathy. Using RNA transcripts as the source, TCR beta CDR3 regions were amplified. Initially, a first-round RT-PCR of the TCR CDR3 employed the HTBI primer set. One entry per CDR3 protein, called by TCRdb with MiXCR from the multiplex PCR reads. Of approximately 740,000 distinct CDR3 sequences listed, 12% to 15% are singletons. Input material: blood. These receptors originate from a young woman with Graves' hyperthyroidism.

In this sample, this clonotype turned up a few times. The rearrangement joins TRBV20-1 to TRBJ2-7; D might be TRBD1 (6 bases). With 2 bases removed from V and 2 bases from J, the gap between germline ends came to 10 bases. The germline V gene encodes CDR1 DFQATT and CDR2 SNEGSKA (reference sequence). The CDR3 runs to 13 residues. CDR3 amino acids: CSARRTETYEQYF. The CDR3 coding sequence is TGCAGTGCTAGAAGGACAGAGACCTACGAGCAGTACTTC.

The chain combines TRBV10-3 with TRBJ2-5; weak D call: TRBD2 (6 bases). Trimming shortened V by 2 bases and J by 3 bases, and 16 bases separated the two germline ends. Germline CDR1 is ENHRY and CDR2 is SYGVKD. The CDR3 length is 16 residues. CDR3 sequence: CAISEPGRGGEETQYF. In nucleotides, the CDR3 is TGTGCCATCAGTGAGCCGGGTAGGGGCGGGGAAGAGACCCAGTACTTC.

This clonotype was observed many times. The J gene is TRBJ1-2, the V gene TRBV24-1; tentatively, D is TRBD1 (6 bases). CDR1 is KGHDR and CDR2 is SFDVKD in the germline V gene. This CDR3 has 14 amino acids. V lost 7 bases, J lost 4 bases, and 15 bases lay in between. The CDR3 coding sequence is TGTGCCACCAGCCCAGGGGCCAGCGGCTATGGCTACACCTTC. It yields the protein CATSPGASGYGYTF.

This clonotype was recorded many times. The CDR3 loop is CASSPWTSGNEQFF. In nucleotides, the CDR3 is TGTGCCAGCAGCCCCTGGACTAGCGGGAATGAGCAGTTCTTC. This chain joins TRBV9 and TRBJ2-1, with TRBD2 identical over 11 bases. The V and J ends lost 4 bases and 7 bases, in that order; junction bases with no gene match: 4. Germline-derived CDR1 and CDR2 are SGDLS and YYNGEE. The CDR3 loop spans 14 amino acids.

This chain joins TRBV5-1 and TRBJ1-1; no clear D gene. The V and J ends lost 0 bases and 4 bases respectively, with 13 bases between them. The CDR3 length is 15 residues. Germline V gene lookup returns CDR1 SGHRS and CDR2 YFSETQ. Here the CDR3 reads CASSLEDPRGTEAFF. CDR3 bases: TGCGCCAGCAGCTTGGAGGACCCACGGGGCACTGAAGCTTTCTTT.

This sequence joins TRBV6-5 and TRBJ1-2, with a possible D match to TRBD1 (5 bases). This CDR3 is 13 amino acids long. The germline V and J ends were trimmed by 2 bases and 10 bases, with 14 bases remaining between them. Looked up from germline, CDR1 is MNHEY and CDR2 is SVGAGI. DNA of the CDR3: TGTGCCAGCAGTTACCGAGGGACGGATGACTACACCTTC. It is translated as CASSYRGTDDYTF.

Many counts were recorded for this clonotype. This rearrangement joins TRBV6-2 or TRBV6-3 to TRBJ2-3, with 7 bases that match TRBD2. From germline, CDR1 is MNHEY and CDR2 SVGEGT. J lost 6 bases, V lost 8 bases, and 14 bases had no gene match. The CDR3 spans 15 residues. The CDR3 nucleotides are TGTGCCAGCGGAAGACTAGCAGACTTTGTGGATACGCAGTATTTT. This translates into CASGRLADFVDTQYF.

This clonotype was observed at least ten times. The CDR3 loop reads CASRGAGTRDEQYF. The DNA of the CDR3 is TGTGCCAGCAGGGGAGCCGGGACTAGAGACGAGCAGTACTTC. The chain carries TRBV27 and TRBJ2-7; 8 positions match TRBD2. V shed 6 bases and J 5 bases; nucleotides not matched to a gene: 9. The CDR3 consists of 14 residues. Germline V CDR1 and CDR2: MNHEY, SMNVEV (reference sequence).

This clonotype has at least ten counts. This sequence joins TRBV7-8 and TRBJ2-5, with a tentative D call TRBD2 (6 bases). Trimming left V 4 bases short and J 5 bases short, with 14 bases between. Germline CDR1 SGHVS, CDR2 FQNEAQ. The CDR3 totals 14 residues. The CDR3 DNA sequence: TGTGCCAGCAGCTCAGAGTGGGACTGGGAGACCCAGTACTTC. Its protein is CASSSEWDWETQYF.

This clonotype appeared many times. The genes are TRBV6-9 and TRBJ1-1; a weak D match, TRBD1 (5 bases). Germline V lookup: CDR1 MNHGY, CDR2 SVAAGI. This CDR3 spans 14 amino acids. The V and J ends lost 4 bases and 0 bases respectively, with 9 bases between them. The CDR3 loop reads CASSSRELNTEAFF. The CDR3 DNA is TGTGCCAGCAGTTCCAGGGAGTTGAACACTGAAGCTTTCTTT.